This is a list of T cell receptor beta chains from one sample in a study of blood T cell repertoires in COVID-19. Assay used: immunoSEQ multiplex PCR; TCRdb lists only in-frame clones, some missing. The repertoire holds fewer than 200,000 clones, with almost 80% as singletons. Sequences were obtained from peripheral blood. These receptors all come from a woman in her 70s with acute or convalescent COVID-19. CDR3s leave out the opening cysteine and the closing phenylalanine or tryptophan. A D gene is named only where the DNA matches it firmly.

J,V,D,CDR3
TRBJ1-1,TRBV2,NA,ASRQGLNTEAF
TRBJ2-7,TRBV19,TRBD1,ASSRTGSSYEQY
TRBJ1-1,TRBV15,NA,ATSRDLGAWTEAF
TRBJ1-1,TRBV29-1,NA,SVGSGVGTEAF
TRBJ1-2,TRBV7-3,TRBD1,ASSSDRGLYGYT
TRBJ2-5,TRBV29-1,NA,SAHRLTQETQY
TRBJ2-7,TRBV7-9,NA,ASSWGGGGRDEQY
TRBJ1-3,TRBV20-1,TRBD1,SASRDRENTIY
TRBJ2-7,TRBV6-5,NA,ASTENRDYEQY
TRBJ1-3,TRBV6-6,NA,ASTEWRRGDTIY
TRBJ2-4,TRBV7-2,TRBD2,ASSLAGGAKNIQY
TRBJ1-6,TRBV7-9,TRBD1,ASSDSGGQTFYNSPLH
TRBJ2-5,TRBV6-5,NA,ASRLGLTQETQY
TRBJ2-2,TRBV19,TRBD1,ASSTTGLTGELF
TRBJ2-1,TRBV3-1/TRBV3-2,NA,ASSQAGPYEQF
TRBJ2-1,TRBV19,TRBD2,ASSLQGLARYNEQF
TRBJ2-3,TRBV6-5,TRBD2,ASSTRTSADTQY
TRBJ1-1,TRBV2,NA,ASSSQARLAF
TRBJ1-4,TRBV10-1,NA,ASSESGDIEKLF
TRBJ1-6,TRBV19,NA,ASSVAGRTNSPLH
TRBJ2-7,TRBV5-1,NA,ASSLGGGSAHEQY
TRBJ1-5,TRBV24-1,NA,ATSDFRGNQPQH
TRBJ2-1,TRBV19,TRBD1,ASSPQLGTGPNEQF
TRBJ2-7,TRBV27,TRBD2,ASRPGRGIFSYEQY
TRBJ2-7,TRBV7-2,NA,ASSLRGGSYEQY
TRBJ1-2,TRBV6-2/TRBV6-3,NA,ASSYQTGFYGYT
TRBJ2-1,TRBV30,NA,AWQGGYNEQF
TRBJ2-7,TRBV19,TRBD1,ATRQGAYEQY
TRBJ1-6,TRBV19,NA,ASMSGGAGQALH
TRBJ2-3,TRBV19,NA,ASRPVRGGGDTQY
TRBJ2-7,TRBV6-5,TRBD1,ASSYGGTGTYEQY
TRBJ1-1,TRBV5-1,NA,ASSLTGTNTEAF
TRBJ2-3,TRBV27,TRBD2,ASRLAGGPDTQY
TRBJ2-7,TRBV6-5,TRBD2,ASRLREGREQY
TRBJ2-7,TRBV18,TRBD2,ASSLGVAGEGEQY
TRBJ2-2,TRBV6-5,NA,ASIQGRNTGELF
TRBJ2-3,TRBV5-4,TRBD2,ASSWTSGGTDTQY
TRBJ2-7,TRBV11-3,NA,ASSLNSYEQY
TRBJ2-2,TRBV6-5,TRBD1,ASRDRDFTGELF
TRBJ1-6,TRBV5-1,NA,ASSLAGQNSPLH
TRBJ1-4,TRBV5-6,NA,ASSSLLREGEKLF